These 8 T cell receptor beta chains originate from one sample sequenced in a study of identical twins. TCRdb reprocessed the 5' RACE reads with MiXCR, giving one entry per CDR3 protein. The sample lists some 500,000 distinct CDR3 sequences, approximately 9.6% seen once, with around 3.2% in the top ten. The same specimen was also included in a second study, on yellow fever vaccine responses in identical twins.

Sequencing was performed on PBMCs. The receptors come from a woman between 18 and 30 years old in good health.

This clonotype was seen at least ten times. This chain connects TRBV27 to TRBJ2-2; D possibly corresponds to TRBD2 (5 bases). This CDR3 has 17 residues. Germline V CDR1 and CDR2: MNHEY, SMNVEV (reference sequence). The V and J ends lost 6 bases and 3 bases respectively, with 20 bases between them. This CDR3 is CASRPISGPIYTGELFF. The CDR3 nucleotides read TGTGCCAGCAGGCCGATAAGCGGTCCGATTTACACCGGGGAGCTGTTTTTT.

This clonotype was counted ten times or more. The chain links TRBV3-1 to TRBJ2-3; D is unclear. This CDR3 spans 15 amino acids. V lost 3 bases and J 2 bases, leaving 12 bases between the germline ends. Germline loops: CDR1 LGHDT, CDR2 YNNKEL (reference sequence). The CDR3 sequence is CASSQTRRDTDTQYF. The CDR3, as DNA: TGTGCCAGCAGCCAGACCCGAAGGGACACAGATACGCAGTATTTT.

This clonotype was seen repeatedly, ten times or more. The chain employs TRBV28 and TRBJ2-1, with 11 bases lining up with TRBD2. CDR1 and CDR2 from the germline V gene are MDHEN and SYDVKM. The CDR3 covers 16 residues. Unmatched junction bases numbered 5, after V lost 1 base and J lost 6 bases. CDR3 sequence (DNA): TGTGCCAGCAGTTTATCGAGACTAGCGGGAAGCAATGAGCAGTTCTTC. This translates into CASSLSRLAGSNEQFF.

This clonotype appeared a few times. The V gene is TRBV7-9, the J gene TRBJ2-3; 9 bases are shared with TRBD2. The J segment lost 4 bases and the V segment lost 5 bases, leaving 10 bases of the junction unmatched. This CDR3 is 16 amino acids long. CDR1 is SEHNR and CDR2 is FQNEAQ in the germline V gene (reference sequence). CDR3 loop: CASSPKRIAGADTQYF. CDR3 coding DNA: TGTGCCAGCAGCCCCAAAAGAATAGCGGGAGCAGATACGCAGTATTTT.

This clonotype was picked up many times. V usage is TRBV6-5 and J usage is TRBJ2-7; a possible D gene is TRBD1 (5 bases). V was cut by 0 bases and J by 0 bases, with 6 bases left in between. The CDR3 covers 14 residues. The germline V gene has CDR1 MNHEY and CDR2 SVGAGI. The CDR3 nucleotides read TGTGCCAGCAGTTACTCTGACAGCTCCTACGAGCAGTACTTC. This gives the protein CASSYSDSSYEQYF.

This clonotype was recorded a few times. The rearrangement uses TRBV3-1 and TRBJ2-7; D may correspond to TRBD1 or TRBD2 (5 bases each). Trimming left V 3 bases short and J 4 bases short, with 16 bases between. The CDR3 is 15 amino acids. CDR1 is LGHDT, CDR2 YNNKEL, per germline (reference sequence). The CDR3 region has the DNA TGTGCCAGCAGCCAGCTTGTTTCGGGACGATACGAGCAGTACTTC. Its translation is CASSQLVSGRYEQYF.

In this sample, this clonotype turned up many times. The chain carries TRBV12-3 or TRBV12-4 and TRBJ2-3; 8 bases line up with TRBD2. The CDR3 covers 16 residues. V shed 5 bases, J shed 3 bases, and the junction held 10 bases outside the gene matches. CDR3 in amino acids: CASSPPGGRATDTQYF. For the CDR3, the DNA is TGTGCCAGCAGTCCCCCGGGAGGGAGAGCGACAGATACGCAGTATTTT.

The V and J genes are TRBV27 and TRBJ2-7; D gene unclear. Germline V gene data show CDR1 as MNHEY and CDR2 as SMNVEV (reference sequence). The CDR3 contains 13 residues. V lost 2 bases to trimming and J lost 7 bases, with 12 bases between them. The CDR3 DNA reads TGTGCCAGCAGTTTAGGGATCGATTGGGAGCAGTACTTC. The encoded protein is CASSLGIDWEQYF.